Shown below are 6 T cell receptor beta chains from a single sample sequenced in a study of blood T cell repertoires in COVID-19 (TCRdb year 2020). Preparation of the library involved the immunoSEQ multiplex PCR assay. TCRdb's version of the immuneACCESS table is confined to in-frame rearrangements and falls short of the full clone set. An unresolved V gene accounts for under half of the shortfall where checked; the remainder is of unknown origin. The sample records about 250,000 clones, 88% of which are singletons. The ten largest make up approximately 1.4% of the sample. Material for sequencing was peripheral blood. These receptors all stem from a man aged 80 or over with acute or convalescent COVID-19.

This chain uses TRBV7-3 with TRBJ2-1; TRBD2 matches at 13 bases. This CDR3 spans 15 amino acids. With 4 bases clipped from V and 9 bases from J, the junction kept 6 bases outside the gene matches. From germline, CDR1 is SGHTA and CDR2 FQGTGA. Written as DNA, the CDR3 is TGTGCCAGCAGCTCCGGACTAGCGGGAGCCAGTGAGCAGTTCTTC. Its translation is CASSSGLAGASEQFF.

The V and J genes are TRBV5-1 and TRBJ1-5; TRBD1 matches at 7 bases. The germline gives CDR1 SGHRS, CDR2 YFSETQ. The junction had 5 bases not matched to a gene; V was cut back by 0 bases and J by 8 bases. The CDR3 covers 14 residues. The DNA of the CDR3 is TGCGCCAGCAGCTTGGCTTTCAGGGGGGAGCCCCAGCATTTT. Protein: CASSLAFRGEPQHF.

For this clone: Within the sample, other DNA sequences also encode this same CDR3. The DNA of the CDR3 is TGTGCCAGTAGTATAAGGGGATCCTACAATGAGCAGTTCTTC. Translating gives CASSIRGSYNEQFF. This rearrangement joins TRBV19 to TRBJ2-1; a possible D gene is TRBD1 (5 bases). CDR1 and CDR2 (germline): LNHDA, SQIVND (reference sequence). V lost 2 bases and J 1 base, leaving 6 bases between the germline ends. The CDR3 runs to 14 residues.

V gene TRBV5-4 combines with J gene TRBJ2-3, with 11 bases lining up with TRBD2. Germline-derived CDR1 and CDR2 are SGHNT and YYREEE (reference sequence). The V gene end was trimmed by 4 bases and the J gene end by 6 bases; junction bases not matched to a gene: 19. This CDR3 has 19 amino acids. The chain's CDR3 is CASSHGLAGGQNLWDTQYF. Written as DNA, the CDR3 is TGTGCCAGCAGCCATGGTTTAGCGGGGGGGCAAAATCTTTGGGATACGCAGTATTTT.

The chain couples TRBV7-8 to TRBJ2-5; D gene unclear. CDR1 SGHVS and CDR2 FQNEAQ come from the germline V gene. The length of the CDR3 is 14 residues. The V and J ends lost 0 bases and 4 bases respectively, with 9 bases between them. CDR3 residues: CASSLASRRETQYF. The CDR3 nucleotides read TGTGCCAGCAGCTTAGCGTCTAGACGAGAGACCCAGTACTTC.

The CDR3 protein is CASSLTSGSRETQYF. The CDR3 region has the DNA TGTGCCAGCAGCTTGACTAGCGGGAGCAGAGAGACCCAGTACTTC. J is TRBJ2-5 and V is TRBV7-2, with 12 bases fitting TRBD2. Germline values: CDR1 SGHTA, CDR2 FQGNSA. After removal of 3 bases from V and 4 bases from J, the junction contained 3 bases not matched to a gene. This CDR3 has 15 amino acids. The full variable domain, in which reference TRBV7-2 and TRBJ2-5 provide the parts outside the CDR3, is GAGVSQSPSNKVTEKGKDVELRCDPISGHTALYWYRQSLGQGLEFLIYFQGNSAPDKSGLPSDRFSAERTGGSVSTLTIQRTQQEDSAVYLCASSLTSGSRETQYFGPGTRLLVL.